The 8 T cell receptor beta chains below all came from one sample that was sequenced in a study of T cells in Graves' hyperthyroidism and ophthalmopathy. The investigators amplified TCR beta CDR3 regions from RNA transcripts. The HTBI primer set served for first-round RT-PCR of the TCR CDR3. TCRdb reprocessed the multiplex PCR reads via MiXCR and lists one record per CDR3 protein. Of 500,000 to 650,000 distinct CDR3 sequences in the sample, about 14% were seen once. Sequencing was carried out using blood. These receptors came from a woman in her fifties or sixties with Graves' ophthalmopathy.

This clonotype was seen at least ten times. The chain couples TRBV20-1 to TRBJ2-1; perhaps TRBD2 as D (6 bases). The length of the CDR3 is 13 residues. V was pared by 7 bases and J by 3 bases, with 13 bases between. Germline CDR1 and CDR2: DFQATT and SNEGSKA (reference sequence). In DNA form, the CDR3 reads TGCAGTGTCGCGACTAGTCTCTACAATGAGCAGTTCTTC. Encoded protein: CSVATSLYNEQFF.

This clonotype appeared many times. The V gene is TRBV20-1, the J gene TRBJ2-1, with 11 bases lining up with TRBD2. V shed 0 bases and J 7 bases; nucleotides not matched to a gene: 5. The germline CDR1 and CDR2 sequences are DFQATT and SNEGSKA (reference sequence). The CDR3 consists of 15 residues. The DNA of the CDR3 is TGCAGTGCTAGAGATTGGCTAGCGGGAGGAAATGAGCAGTTCTTC. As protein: CSARDWLAGGNEQFF.

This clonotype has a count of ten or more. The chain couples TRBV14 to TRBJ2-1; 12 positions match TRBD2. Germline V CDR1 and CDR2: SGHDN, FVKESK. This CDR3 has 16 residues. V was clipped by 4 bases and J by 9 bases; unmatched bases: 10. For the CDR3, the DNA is TGTGCCAGCAGCCCGCCACGACTAGCGGGAGTGGGTGAGCAGTTCTTC. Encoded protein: CASSPPRLAGVGEQFF. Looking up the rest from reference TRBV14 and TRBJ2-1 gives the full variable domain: EAGVTQFPSHSVIEKGQTVTLRCDPISGHDNLYWYRRVMGKEIKFLLHFVKESKQDESGMPNNRFLAERTGGTYSTLKVQPAELEDSGVYFCASSPPRLAGVGEQFFGPGTRLTVL.

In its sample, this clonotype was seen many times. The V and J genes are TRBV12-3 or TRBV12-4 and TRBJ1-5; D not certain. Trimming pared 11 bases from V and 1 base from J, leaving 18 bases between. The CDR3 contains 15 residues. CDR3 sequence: CASTAGRVSNQPQHF. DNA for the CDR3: TGTGCCTCGACCGCCGGGAGGGTGAGCAATCAGCCCCAGCATTTT.

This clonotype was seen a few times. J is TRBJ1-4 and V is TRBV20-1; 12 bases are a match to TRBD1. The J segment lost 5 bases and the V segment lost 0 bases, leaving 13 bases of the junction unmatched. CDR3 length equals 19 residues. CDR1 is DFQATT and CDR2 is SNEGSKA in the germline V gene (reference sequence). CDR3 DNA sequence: TGCAGTGCTAGAGACTACGGGACAGGGGGCCAGTTGATAAATGAAAAACTGTTTTTT. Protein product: CSARDYGTGGQLINEKLFF.

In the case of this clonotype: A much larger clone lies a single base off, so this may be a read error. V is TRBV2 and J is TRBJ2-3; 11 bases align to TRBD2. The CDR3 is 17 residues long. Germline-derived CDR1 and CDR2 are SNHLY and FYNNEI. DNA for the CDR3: TGTGCCAGCAGCTATCCAATAGCGGGAGGGCCCACAGATGCGCAGTATTTT. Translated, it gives CASSYPIAGGPTDAQYF.

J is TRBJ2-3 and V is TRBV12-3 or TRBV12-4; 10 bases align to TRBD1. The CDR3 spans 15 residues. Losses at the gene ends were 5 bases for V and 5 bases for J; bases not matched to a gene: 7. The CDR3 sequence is CASSGWTGGRDTQYF. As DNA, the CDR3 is TGTGCCAGCAGTGGATGGACAGGGGGAAGAGATACGCAGTATTTT.

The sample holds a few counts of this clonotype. CDR3 nucleotide sequence: TGTGCCACCAGCAGAGATTACGGGGGCGAGCAGTACTTC. This gives the protein CATSRDYGGEQYF. The chain links TRBV15 to TRBJ2-7; possibly TRBD2 for D (6 bases). The CDR3 spans 13 residues. V lost 0 bases and J 6 bases, leaving 9 bases between the germline ends. CDR1 and CDR2 (germline): LNHNV, YYDKDF (reference sequence).